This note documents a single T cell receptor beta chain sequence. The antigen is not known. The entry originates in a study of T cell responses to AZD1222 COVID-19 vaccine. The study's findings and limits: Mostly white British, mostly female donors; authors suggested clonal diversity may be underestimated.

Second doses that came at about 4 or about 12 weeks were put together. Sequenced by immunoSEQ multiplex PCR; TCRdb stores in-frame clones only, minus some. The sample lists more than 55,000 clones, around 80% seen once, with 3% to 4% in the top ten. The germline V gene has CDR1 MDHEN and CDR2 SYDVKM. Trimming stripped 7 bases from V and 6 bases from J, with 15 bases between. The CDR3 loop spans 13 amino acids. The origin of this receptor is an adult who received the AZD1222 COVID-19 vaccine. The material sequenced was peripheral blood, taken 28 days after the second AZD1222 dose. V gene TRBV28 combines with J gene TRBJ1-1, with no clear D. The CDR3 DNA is TGTGCCAGCACTCCCGGTAGGGTTTCTGAAGCTTTCTTT. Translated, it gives CASTPGRVSEAFF.